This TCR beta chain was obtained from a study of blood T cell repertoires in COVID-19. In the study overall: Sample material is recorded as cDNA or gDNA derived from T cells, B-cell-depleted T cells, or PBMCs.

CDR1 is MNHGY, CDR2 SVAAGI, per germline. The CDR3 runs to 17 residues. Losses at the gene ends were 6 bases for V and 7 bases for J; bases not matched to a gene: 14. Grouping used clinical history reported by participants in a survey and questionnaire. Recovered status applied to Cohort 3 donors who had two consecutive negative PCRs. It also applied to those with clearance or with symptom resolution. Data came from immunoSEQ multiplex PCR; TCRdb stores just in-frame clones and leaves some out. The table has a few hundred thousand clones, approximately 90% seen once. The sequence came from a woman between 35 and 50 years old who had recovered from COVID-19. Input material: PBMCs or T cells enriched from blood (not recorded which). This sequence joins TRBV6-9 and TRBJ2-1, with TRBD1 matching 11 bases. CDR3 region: CASRKTPGTGGTNEQFF. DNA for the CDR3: TGTGCCAGCAGAAAAACTCCCGGGACAGGGGGTACAAATGAGCAGTTCTTC.